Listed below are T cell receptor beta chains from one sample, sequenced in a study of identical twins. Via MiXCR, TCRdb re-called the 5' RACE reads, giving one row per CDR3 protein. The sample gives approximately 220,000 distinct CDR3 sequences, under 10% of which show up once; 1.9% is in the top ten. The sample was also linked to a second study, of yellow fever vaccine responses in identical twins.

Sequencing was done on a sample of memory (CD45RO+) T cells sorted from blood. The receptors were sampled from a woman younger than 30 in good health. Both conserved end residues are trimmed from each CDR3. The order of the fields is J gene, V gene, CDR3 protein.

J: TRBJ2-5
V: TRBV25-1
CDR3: ASSDWGFQETQY

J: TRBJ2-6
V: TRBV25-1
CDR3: ASSRDRVSGANVLT

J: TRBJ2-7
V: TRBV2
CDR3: ASSVILRYEQY

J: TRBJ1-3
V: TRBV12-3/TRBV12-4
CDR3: ASSFTGGNTIY

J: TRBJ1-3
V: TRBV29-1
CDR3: SVVSSGAPGNTIY

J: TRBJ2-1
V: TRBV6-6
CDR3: ASTKPSEGEQF

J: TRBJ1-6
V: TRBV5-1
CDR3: ASSTGQVYSPLH

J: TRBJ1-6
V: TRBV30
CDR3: AWSAWGALSFPLH

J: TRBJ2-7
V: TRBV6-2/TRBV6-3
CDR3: ASSPYFSGNYEQY

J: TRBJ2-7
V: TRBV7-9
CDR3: ASSADEYEQY

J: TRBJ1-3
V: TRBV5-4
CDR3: ASSFAGGSGNTIY

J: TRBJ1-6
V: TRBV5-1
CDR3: ASSLENSPLH

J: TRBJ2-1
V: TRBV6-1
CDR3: ASGLAGNYNEQF

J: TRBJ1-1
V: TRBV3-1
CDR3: ASSQISLTEAF

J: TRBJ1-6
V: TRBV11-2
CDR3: ASSPRTGKGSPLH

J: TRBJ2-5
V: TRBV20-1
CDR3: SATRGADGNQY

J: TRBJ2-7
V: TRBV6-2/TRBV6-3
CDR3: ASTSPGQKGSYEQY

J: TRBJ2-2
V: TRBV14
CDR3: ASSQRNGRTATGELF

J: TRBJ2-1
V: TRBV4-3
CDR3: ASSQDSTGAYNEQF

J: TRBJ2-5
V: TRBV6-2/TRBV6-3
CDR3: ASSYGQGRGETQY

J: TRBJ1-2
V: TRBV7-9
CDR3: ASSLEAQLSHGYT

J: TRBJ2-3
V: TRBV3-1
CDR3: ASSQELANTQY

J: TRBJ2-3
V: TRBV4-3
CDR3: ASSLNSGSTDTQY

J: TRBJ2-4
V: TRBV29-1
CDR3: SVEVRAGKNIQY

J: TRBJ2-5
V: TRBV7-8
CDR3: ASSYGSRQETQY

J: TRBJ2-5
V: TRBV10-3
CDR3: AIRITGLETQY

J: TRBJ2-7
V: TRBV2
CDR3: ASRNEGIPSGEQY

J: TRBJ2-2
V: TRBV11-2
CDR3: ASSPQRGWGKTGELF

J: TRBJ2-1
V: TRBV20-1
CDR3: SATWGAYNEQF

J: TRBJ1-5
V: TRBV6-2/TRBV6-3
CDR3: ASSPPDPEGYQPQH

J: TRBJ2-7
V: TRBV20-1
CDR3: SALDPSGTSSSYEQY

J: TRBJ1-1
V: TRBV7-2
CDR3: ASSSKGQGPNTEAF

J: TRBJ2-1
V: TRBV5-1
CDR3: ASSPPPGRQNNEQF

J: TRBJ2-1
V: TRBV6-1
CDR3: ASSERSSGRYNEQF

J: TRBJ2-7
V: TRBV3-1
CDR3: ASSQATGSNEQY

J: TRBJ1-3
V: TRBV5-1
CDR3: ASTIGTSSGNTIY

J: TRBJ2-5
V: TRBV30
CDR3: AWSVLVQETQY

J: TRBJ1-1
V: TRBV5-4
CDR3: ASSLALSNTEAF

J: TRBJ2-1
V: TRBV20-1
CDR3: SAQQDNEQF

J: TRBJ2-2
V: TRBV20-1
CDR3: SARETSTGELF

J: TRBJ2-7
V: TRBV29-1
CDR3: SVPSGRNYEQY

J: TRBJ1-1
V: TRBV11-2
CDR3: ASSLTPASEAF

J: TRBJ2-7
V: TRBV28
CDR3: ASSLTGGLHEQY

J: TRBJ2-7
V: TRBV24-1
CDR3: ATSDPAGTGLHEQY

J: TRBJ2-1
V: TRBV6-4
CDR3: ASIHLPGGNYNEQF

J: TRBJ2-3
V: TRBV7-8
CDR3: ASSVSSGATDTQY

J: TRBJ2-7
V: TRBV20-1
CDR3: SARRLAGDTYEQY

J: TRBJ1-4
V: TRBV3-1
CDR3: ASSFSMGAANEKLF

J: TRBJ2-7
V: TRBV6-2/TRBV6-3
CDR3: ASGLAAYEQY

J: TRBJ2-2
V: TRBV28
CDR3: ASYQAGELF

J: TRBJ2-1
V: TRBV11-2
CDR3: ASSLDSLGTGSNNEQF